Listed below are T cell receptor beta chains from one sample, sequenced in a study of OX40 agonist ivuxolimab in advanced cancers. Repertoires were generated with immunoSEQ multiplex PCR, while TCRdb's copy carries only in-frame clones and drops some. The table records 52,000 or so clones, approximately 86% of them present only once. The sequenced sample was CD4+ or CD8+ T cells sorted from blood, obtained in a trial of the OX40 agonist ivuxolimab. The receptors were gathered from an adult with an advanced solid tumor such as melanoma, head and neck, liver or kidney cancer. Each CDR3 is given without its conserved first and last residue. The order of the fields is V gene, J gene, CDR3 protein.

V: TRBV2
J: TRBJ2-6
CDR3: ASSETGPKPGANVLT

V: TRBV7-2
J: TRBJ2-7
CDR3: ASSLSGGHEQY

V: TRBV5-1
J: TRBJ1-2
CDR3: ASSPTGGSTNYGYT

V: TRBV6-5
J: TRBJ1-5
CDR3: ASSWGTGDQPQH

V: TRBV30
J: TRBJ2-1
CDR3: AWSRLTYNEQF

V: TRBV18
J: TRBJ2-1
CDR3: ASSPLQDREQF

V: TRBV2
J: TRBJ1-2
CDR3: ASSVGGAAYGYT

V: TRBV19
J: TRBJ1-3
CDR3: ASSITGTTGNTIY

V: TRBV9
J: TRBJ1-1
CDR3: ASSVGPYTEAF

V: TRBV11-3
J: TRBJ2-4
CDR3: ASSQPQRPFS

V: TRBV5-1
J: TRBJ1-4
CDR3: ASAIRQGGEKLF

V: TRBV4-3
J: TRBJ2-7
CDR3: ASSQDGIWTGSYEQY

V: TRBV7-7
J: TRBJ2-5
CDR3: ASSRQGEVETQY

V: TRBV6-1
J: TRBJ1-1
CDR3: ASRDRGGNTEAF

V: TRBV6-1
J: TRBJ2-5
CDR3: ASSDRGRQETQY

V: TRBV5-1
J: TRBJ2-7
CDR3: ASSLGTGGDEQY

V: TRBV5-4
J: TRBJ1-1
CDR3: ASSLEWGGTEAF

V: TRBV10-3
J: TRBJ2-3
CDR3: AISEGAGGPFGTDTQY

V: TRBV5-6
J: TRBJ2-7
CDR3: ASSLVGKGPYEQY

V: TRBV6-1
J: TRBJ1-6
CDR3: ASSQRSMSVSPLH

V: TRBV6-1
J: TRBJ1-2
CDR3: AGTPEGFYGYT

V: TRBV7-2
J: TRBJ1-1
CDR3: ASSLGPGVLNTEAF

V: TRBV11-2
J: TRBJ1-1
CDR3: ASSTGGVVQPEAF

V: TRBV6-5
J: TRBJ2-5
CDR3: ASSYGRETQY

V: TRBV6-5
J: TRBJ1-5
CDR3: ASSTRTGWDQPQH

V: TRBV7-3
J: TRBJ2-2
CDR3: ASSQGQGYTGELF

V: TRBV7-2
J: TRBJ2-1
CDR3: ASSTLSGGPYNEQF

V: TRBV5-6
J: TRBJ2-7
CDR3: ASSPTGEDYEQY

V: TRBV15
J: TRBJ1-3
CDR3: ATSRADGNTIY

V: TRBV18
J: TRBJ2-1
CDR3: ASSLAFSGTGALNEQF

V: TRBV18
J: TRBJ2-2
CDR3: ASSQNPRQGINGGELF

V: TRBV5-1
J: TRBJ2-7
CDR3: ASSFTTSGIYEQY

V: TRBV7-9
J: TRBJ2-7
CDR3: ASSSTGDEQY

V: TRBV5-4
J: TRBJ2-3
CDR3: ASRKAGTDTQY

V: TRBV4-2
J: TRBJ1-4
CDR3: ASSQVGRGAGEKLF

V: TRBV5-1
J: TRBJ1-1
CDR3: ASRTTTENTEAF

V: TRBV7-9
J: TRBJ1-1
CDR3: ASSLGYTEAF

V: TRBV12-2
J: TRBJ2-7
CDR3: ASRRRAGGPYEQY

V: TRBV5-6
J: TRBJ2-5
CDR3: ASSPLPEETQY

V: TRBV10-2
J: TRBJ2-2
CDR3: ASNPSGSVTGELF

V: TRBV11-3
J: TRBJ2-7
CDR3: ASSLEISTEQY